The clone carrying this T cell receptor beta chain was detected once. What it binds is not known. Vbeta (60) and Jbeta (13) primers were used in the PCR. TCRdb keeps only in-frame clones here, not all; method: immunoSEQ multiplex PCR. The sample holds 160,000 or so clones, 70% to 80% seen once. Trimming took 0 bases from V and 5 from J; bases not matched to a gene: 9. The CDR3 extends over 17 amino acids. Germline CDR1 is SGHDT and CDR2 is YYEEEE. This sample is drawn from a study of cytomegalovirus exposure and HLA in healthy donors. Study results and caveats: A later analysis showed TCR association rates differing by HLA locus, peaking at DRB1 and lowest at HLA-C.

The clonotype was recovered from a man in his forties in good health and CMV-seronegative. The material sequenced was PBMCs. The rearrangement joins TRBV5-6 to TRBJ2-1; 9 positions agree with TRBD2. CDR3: CASSLGPGLALHNEQFF. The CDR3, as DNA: TGTGCCAGCAGCTTGGGACCTGGACTAGCGTTACACAATGAGCAGTTCTTC.